The rows below give T cell receptor beta chains drawn from one sample of a study of blood T cell repertoires in COVID-19. The assay was immunoSEQ multiplex PCR, and TCRdb's table has in-frame clones only and misses some. Of 350,000 to 400,000 clones in the sample, 88% were seen once. The specimen sequenced was PBMCs or T cells enriched from blood (not recorded which). Receptors originate from a woman aged 18-30 years who had recovered from COVID-19. The CDR3 runs from the conserved cysteine through the conserved F or W. Where a row states a size, it is once, few, many or the class of an expanded clone; other rows omit it.

v_call	clone_size	j_call	cdr3_aa
TRBV11-2	NA	TRBJ2-7	CASSHGQGTNEQYF
TRBV11-2	NA	TRBJ1-5	CASGWDRNQPQHF
TRBV29-1	NA	TRBJ1-3	CSVPGTGSGNTIYF
TRBV9	NA	TRBJ1-1	CASSQPGQVNTEAFF
TRBV30	NA	TRBJ1-1	CAWSEDGGTEAFF
TRBV5-6	few	TRBJ1-5	CASSLRGSNQPQHF
TRBV15	NA	TRBJ1-1	CATSREGATEAFF
TRBV19	NA	TRBJ1-3	CASARDSGNTIYF
TRBV15	NA	TRBJ2-7	CATSRDLTLDRKYEQYF
TRBV28	NA	TRBJ1-1	CASSLSGLSFTTEAFF
TRBV3-1/TRBV3-2	few	TRBJ1-5	CASSQAPGGRSNQPQHF
TRBV27	NA	TRBJ1-3	CASSLYRGSGNTIYF
TRBV5-1	NA	TRBJ1-6	CASSPWTQDNSPLHF
TRBV7-2	NA	TRBJ1-2	CASSLEGTGSYGYTF
TRBV7-2	NA	TRBJ2-7	CASSYTSAAYEEQYF
TRBV6-1	NA	TRBJ1-2	CASSEGGGGYGYTF
TRBV5-1	once	TRBJ2-2	CASSLGGRETGELFF
TRBV28	NA	TRBJ1-1	CASSSAGGSTEAFF
TRBV27	NA	TRBJ1-1	CASSFRSVRNTEAFF
TRBV5-4	NA	TRBJ2-2	CASSIGGAGGELFF
TRBV5-1	NA	TRBJ1-4	CASSLDGGAFYEKLFF
TRBV3-1/TRBV3-2	NA	TRBJ2-4	CASSLEVRGAWNIQYF
TRBV29-1	once	TRBJ1-2	CSVEDPQIDGYTF
TRBV7-6	NA	TRBJ1-2	CASSLGSPPTSGGYTF
TRBV7-8	NA	TRBJ2-4	CASSFGPGGGAGIQYF
TRBV7-9	NA	TRBJ1-5	CASSSTNPRYQPQHF
TRBV27	NA	TRBJ1-6	CASSFTGVGSPLHF
TRBV5-1	once	TRBJ2-7	CASSLDSGGGYEQYF
TRBV10-1	once	TRBJ1-1	CAGVMEVNTEAFF
TRBV7-2	NA	TRBJ2-1	CASSSRQGGNEQFF
TRBV19	NA	TRBJ1-5	CASSSGDRLLNQPQHF
TRBV27	once	TRBJ2-7	CASSYGVGYEQYF
TRBV19	NA	TRBJ2-7	CASSPLGGMVNYEQYF
TRBV19	NA	TRBJ1-5	CASSIDRDRISNQPQHF
TRBV11-2	NA	TRBJ2-7	CASSGTSGGTYEQYF
TRBV6-2/TRBV6-3	NA	TRBJ1-4	CASSSSRRATNEKLFF
TRBV19	NA	TRBJ2-5	CASRLGTGNRGTQYF
TRBV19	NA	TRBJ1-2	CASSTKTGIGYTF